Shown below are 25 T cell receptor beta chains from a single sample sequenced in a study of OX40 agonist ivuxolimab in advanced cancers. TCRdb's copy holds only in-frame clones and misses some; the assay was immunoSEQ multiplex PCR. The data contain 15,000 to 20,000 clones, 70% to 90% of them seen just once; the ten biggest clones take up 26%. The sequencing used CD4+ or CD8+ T cells sorted from blood, collected in a trial of the OX40 agonist ivuxolimab. All receptors come from an adult with an advanced solid tumor such as melanoma, head and neck, liver or kidney cancer.

The gene calls are TRBV5-5 and TRBJ2-7; possibly TRBD2 for D (5 bases). Deletions cut 4 bases from V and 3 bases from J, with 20 bases between. CDR1 is SGHKS and CDR2 is YYEKEE in the germline V gene (reference sequence). The CDR3 contains 16 residues. CDR3 DNA: TGTGCCAGCAGCGGAGGTGGGCCCAAGCTGTACTACGAGCAGTACTTC. This codes for CASSGGGPKLYYEQYF.

The chain couples TRBV5-1 to TRBJ2-5, with TRBD2 identical over 9 bases. The CDR3 spans 16 residues. CDR1 and CDR2 (germline): SGHRS, YFSETQ. The junction had 5 bases not matched to a gene; V was cut back by 0 bases and J by 2 bases. The DNA for the CDR3 is TGCGCCAGCAGCTTGGCCCTAGCGGGACCACAAGAGACCCAGTACTTC. This encodes CASSLALAGPQETQYF.

The chain is built from TRBV27 and TRBJ2-7; D not certain. CDR1 and CDR2 (germline): MNHEY, SMNVEV (reference sequence). The CDR3 length is 13 residues. Trimming pared 2 bases from V and 6 bases from J, leaving 11 bases between. As DNA, the CDR3 is TGTGCCAGCAGTTTACGACGCGAGTTCGAGCAGTACTTC. It yields the protein CASSLRREFEQYF.

This chain connects TRBV11-3 to TRBJ2-1; possibly TRBD2 for D (5 bases). Deletions cut 1 base from V and 6 bases from J, with 10 bases between. CDR1 and CDR2 from the germline V gene are SGHNT and YENEEA. This CDR3 spans 14 amino acids. CDR3 in amino acids: CASSLALAPNEQFF. Here the CDR3 DNA reads TGTGCCAGCAGCTTAGCTCTAGCCCCCAATGAGCAGTTCTTC.

The chain carries TRBV4-3 and TRBJ2-5, with D possibly matching TRBD2 (7 bases). Between the trimmed V and J ends, which lost 0 bases and 1 base, there was a span of 12 bases. CDR1 is LGHNA and CDR2 is YSLEER in the germline V gene. The CDR3 totals 16 residues. The CDR3 reads CASSQEVGGVQETQYF. CDR3 DNA sequence: TGCGCCAGCAGCCAAGAAGTAGGGGGGGTCCAAGAGACCCAGTACTTC.

The chain couples TRBV7-8 to TRBJ2-3, with TRBD2 matching over 7 bases. CDR3 length: 15 amino acids. Germline V lookup: CDR1 SGHVS, CDR2 FQNEAQ. V gave up 5 bases and J gave up 7 bases; unmatched junction bases: 12. This chain's CDR3 is CASSGLDGGINTQYF. DNA for the CDR3: TGTGCCAGCAGCGGCCTAGACGGGGGGATCAATACGCAGTATTTT. The whole variable domain, remainder taken from reference TRBV7-8 and TRBJ2-3, is GAGVSQSPRYKVAKRGQDVALRCDPISGHVSLFWYQQALGQGPEFLTYFQNEAQLDKSGLPSDRFFAERPEGSVSTLKIQRTQQEDSAVYLCASSGLDGGINTQYFGPGTRLTVL.

The chain carries TRBV6-6 and TRBJ1-3; the D is unclear. From germline, CDR1 is MNHNY and CDR2 SVGAGI (reference sequence). With 7 bases removed from V and 3 bases from J, the gap between germline ends came to 4 bases. This CDR3 has 11 residues. CDR3: CASTVGNTIYF. CDR3 DNA: TGTGCCAGCACCGTTGGAAACACCATATATTTT.

A word on this clone: At one end, the junction sequence differs from germline, possibly due to a read error. This chain joins TRBV7-8 and TRBJ2-7; 7 bases match TRBD2. Germline CDR1 and CDR2: SGHVS and FQNEAQ. This CDR3 is built from 11 residues. CDR3 loop: CASSHTGTKDF. The CDR3, as DNA: TGTGCCAGCAGCCACACCGGGACTAAGGACTTC. Using reference TRBV7-8 and TRBJ2-7 for the parts outside the CDR3, the full variable domain is GAGVSQSPRYKVAKRGQDVALRCDPISGHVSLFWYQQALGQGPEFLTYFQNEAQLDKSGLPSDRFFAERPEGSVSTLKIQRTQQEDSAVYLCASSHTGTKDFGPGTRLTVT.

The chain links TRBV30 to TRBJ2-2; D is perhaps TRBD2 (7 bases). Germline lookup yields CDR1 GTSNPN and CDR2 SVGIG (reference sequence). The CDR3 has 13 amino acids. The germline V and J ends were trimmed by 2 bases and 7 bases, with 11 bases remaining between them. The DNA for the CDR3 is TGTGCCTGGAGTCCGGGGGGCGGCGGGGAGCTGTTTTTT. Protein: CAWSPGGGGELFF.

The CDR3 DNA reads TGCGCCAGCAGCCAAACTACAGGTCCCGGAAACACCATATATTTT. The encoded protein is CASSQTTGPGNTIYF. The rearrangement joins TRBV4-3 to TRBJ1-3; weak D call: TRBD1 (5 bases). CDR1 LGHNA and CDR2 YSLEER come from the germline V gene. The CDR3 length is 15 residues. Deletions cut 2 bases from V and 4 bases from J, with 12 bases between.

This clone was seen only once. V is TRBV5-1 and J is TRBJ2-1; 7 bases align to TRBD2. The CDR3 sequence is 17 residues long. V lost 5 bases to trimming and J lost 0 bases; unmatched junction nucleotides: 11. Germline V lookup: CDR1 SGHRS, CDR2 YFSETQ. The CDR3 protein is CASSYSLSSGSYNEQFF. In DNA, the CDR3 is TGCGCCAGCAGTTATTCCCTTTCTAGCGGCTCCTACAATGAGCAGTTCTTC.

This sequence joins TRBV27 and TRBJ2-5; D is uncertain. The germline V gene encodes CDR1 MNHEY and CDR2 SMNVEV (reference sequence). The CDR3 spans 15 residues. V was pared by 0 bases and J by 1 base, with 9 bases between. The CDR3: CASSLSTGSQETQYF. In nucleotides, the CDR3 is TGTGCCAGCAGTTTATCTACGGGTTCCCAAGAGACCCAGTACTTC.

The chain has TRBV9 and TRBJ1-3; the match to TRBD1 covers 11 bases. CDR1 and CDR2 from the germline V gene are SGDLS and YYNGEE. The CDR3 has 15 residues. Trimming at V came to 3 bases and at J to 2 bases, leaving 1 base not matched to a gene. CDR3 protein: CASSEGQGAGNTIYF. The CDR3 DNA reads TGTGCCAGCAGCGAGGGACAGGGGGCTGGAAACACCATATATTTT.

The J gene is TRBJ2-2, the V gene TRBV6-6; 8 bases line up with TRBD2. CDR3 length: 14 residues. Germline V gene data show CDR1 as MNHNY and CDR2 as SVGAGI (reference sequence). Unmatched junction bases numbered 3, after V lost 2 bases and J lost 7 bases. CDR3 nucleotide sequence: TGTGCCAGCAGTTACCAGCGGGAGTACGGGGAGCTGTTTTTT. Translating it yields CASSYQREYGELFF.

This clone was seen once. This chain connects TRBV13 to TRBJ1-3, with a weak D call TRBD1 (5 bases). Per germline, CDR1 PRHDT and CDR2 FYEKMQ (reference sequence). The CDR3 is made up of 15 amino acids. V lost 5 bases to trimming and J lost 0 bases, with 11 bases between them. CDR3 nucleotides: TGTGCCAGCAGCGGGGGGACCAACTCTGGAAACACCATATATTTT. This sequence encodes CASSGGTNSGNTIYF.

This sequence joins TRBV27 and TRBJ2-2; TRBD1 or TRBD2 may be the D gene (5 bases each). The germline V and J ends were trimmed by 5 bases and 4 bases, with 11 bases remaining between them. CDR1 and CDR2 from the germline V gene are MNHEY and SMNVEV (reference sequence). This CDR3 is built from 14 residues. CDR3 amino acids: CASSRGAGTGELFF. The CDR3 DNA reads TGTGCCAGCAGTAGAGGGGCGGGCACCGGGGAGCTGTTTTTT.

The J gene is TRBJ1-2, the V gene TRBV27, with D unresolved. The germline V gene has CDR1 MNHEY and CDR2 SMNVEV (reference sequence). Trimming removed 2 bases at V and 1 base at J, with 5 bases between. The CDR3 is 13 residues long. CDR3 region: CASSLLSNYGYTF. Here the CDR3 DNA reads TGTGCCAGCAGTTTACTCAGTAACTATGGCTACACCTTC.

This chain links TRBV19 with TRBJ1-1; 8 positions match TRBD1. Losses at the gene ends were 4 bases for V and 3 bases for J; bases not matched to a gene: 4. From germline, CDR1 is LNHDA and CDR2 SQIVND (reference sequence). The CDR3 covers 14 residues. The CDR3 here is CASSKDRVHTEAFF. The DNA for the CDR3 is TGTGCCAGTAGTAAGGACAGGGTTCACACTGAAGCTTTCTTT.

This clone was counted once. The J gene is TRBJ2-5, the V gene TRBV13; tentative D call: TRBD2 (5 bases). CDR3 length equals 15 residues. Trimming took off 5 bases at V and 1 base at J, with 14 bases between the two ends. Germline loops: CDR1 PRHDT, CDR2 FYEKMQ (reference sequence). The CDR3 DNA is TGTGCCAGCAGCACCCGGACGGACTCCCAAGAGACCCAGTACTTC. Encoded protein: CASSTRTDSQETQYF. The entire variable domain, with the rest obtained from reference TRBV13 and TRBJ2-5, is as follows: AAGVIQSPRHLIKEKRETATLKCYPIPRHDTVYWYQQGPGQDPQFLISFYEKMQSDKGSIPDRFSAQQFSDYHSELNMSSLELGDSALYFCASSTRTDSQETQYFGPGTRLLVL.

CDR3 amino acids: CASSHQLTREQFF. As DNA, the CDR3 is TGCGCCAGCAGCCATCAATTGACCCGTGAGCAGTTCTTC. The chain couples TRBV4-1 to TRBJ2-1; D remains ambiguous. There are 13 residues in the CDR3. Germline values: CDR1 MGHRA, CDR2 YSYEKL. Trimming left V 3 bases short and J 9 bases short, with 12 bases between.

This chain links TRBV9 with TRBJ2-7, with 10 bases identical to TRBD1. Looked up from germline, CDR1 is SGDLS and CDR2 is YYNGEE. The CDR3 runs to 15 residues. J gave up 2 bases and V 3 bases, and 5 bases lay outside the gene matches. The CDR3 region has the DNA TGTGCCAGCAGCGCCGGACAGGGGGGAGCCTACGAGCAGTACTTC. It codes for CASSAGQGGAYEQYF.

This clone was seen more than once but under ten times. V gene TRBV19 combines with J gene TRBJ1-5, with D hard to call. This CDR3 has 12 amino acids. Between the trimmed V and J ends, which lost 5 bases and 2 bases, there was a span of 4 bases. Germline lookup yields CDR1 LNHDA and CDR2 SQIVND (reference sequence). The CDR3 region is CASSGGNQPQHF. Written as DNA, the CDR3 is TGTGCCAGTAGTGGGGGCAATCAGCCCCAGCATTTT.

This clone occurred once. The rearrangement joins TRBV2 to TRBJ2-5; D might be TRBD2 (5 bases). The CDR3 has 11 amino acids. Germline assignment: CDR1 SNHLY and CDR2 FYNNEI. Trimming cost V 6 bases and J 3 bases, with 5 bases left between them. In DNA, the CDR3 is TGTGCCAGCAGGACTAAAGAGACCCAGTACTTC. It specifies CASRTKETQYF.

This clone was seen a few times. The chain links TRBV6-1 to TRBJ1-6; D gene uncertain. CDR3 length equals 17 residues. CDR1 and CDR2 from the germline V gene are MNHNS and SASEGT. V was shortened by 2 bases and J by 0 bases, with 11 bases between the two germline ends. The DNA of the CDR3 is TGTGCCAGCAGTGAAAGGGCCTCCCGCTCCTATAATTCACCCCTCCACTTT. It yields the protein CASSERASRSYNSPLHF.

The chain employs TRBV4-1 and TRBJ1-6; D is undetermined. This CDR3 is built from 15 residues. The V end lost 1 base, the J end lost 7 bases, and 11 bases lay between the germline ends. Germline-derived CDR1 and CDR2 are MGHRA and YSYEKL. The chain's CDR3 is CASSQGGGENSPLHF. The DNA of the CDR3 is TGCGCCAGCAGCCAAGGAGGCGGGGAGAATTCACCCCTCCACTTT.